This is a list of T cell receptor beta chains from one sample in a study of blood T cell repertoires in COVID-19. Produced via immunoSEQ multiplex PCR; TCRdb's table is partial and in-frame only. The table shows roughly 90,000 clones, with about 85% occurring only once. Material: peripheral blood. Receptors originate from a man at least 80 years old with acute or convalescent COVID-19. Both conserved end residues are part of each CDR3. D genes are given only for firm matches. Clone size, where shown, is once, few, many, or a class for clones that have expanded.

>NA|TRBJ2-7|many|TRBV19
TGTGCCAGTAGTATTCCCAGCTCCTACGAGCAGTACTTC
CASSIPSSYEQYF
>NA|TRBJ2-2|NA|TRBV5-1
TGCGCCAGCAGCAGTAACAGCAGAATCACCGGGGAGCTGTTTTTT
CASSSNSRITGELFF
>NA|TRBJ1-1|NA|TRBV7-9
TGTGCCAGCAGCCACCTCTGGGGAGGGACTGAAGCTTTCTTT
CASSHLWGGTEAFF
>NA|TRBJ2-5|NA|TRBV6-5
TGTGCCAGCAGACCCACTAGCCTCCAAGAGACCCAGTACTTC
CASRPTSLQETQYF
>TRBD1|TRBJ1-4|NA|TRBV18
TGTGCCAGCTCACTCGACAGGGGCGCAACTAATGAAAAACTGTTTTTT
CASSLDRGATNEKLFF
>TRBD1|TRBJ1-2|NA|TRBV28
TGTGCCAGCAGTTTAACGTGGGCCAGGGGGCCAGGCTACACCTTC
CASSLTWARGPGYTF
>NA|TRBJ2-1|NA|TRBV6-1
TGTGCCAGCAGTGAGCGGGGACAGTTTTTCTCCTACAATGAGCAGTTCTTC
CASSERGQFFSYNEQFF
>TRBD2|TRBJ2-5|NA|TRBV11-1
TGTGCCAGCAGCTTCCTAGCGGGAGGAGAGACCCAGTACTTC
CASSFLAGGETQYF
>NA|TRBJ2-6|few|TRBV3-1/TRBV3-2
TGTGCCAGCAGCCAAGAGGCACATCTTGCTGGGGCCAACGTCCTGACTTTC
CASSQEAHLAGANVLTF
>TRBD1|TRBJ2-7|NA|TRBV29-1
TGCAGCGTTGAAGGGACAGGGTCCCCCTACGAGCAGTACTTC
CSVEGTGSPYEQYF
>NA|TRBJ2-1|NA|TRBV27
TGTGCCAGCAGCCGGAGTAGGCGACAGGAGTTCTACAATGAGCAGTTCTTC
CASSRSRRQEFYNEQFF